This entry features one TCR beta chain sequence. This may arise from a read error, as a much more abundant clone is one base away. This specimen comes from a study of blood T cells in healthy people across ages. PCR was performed a second time for about 7 to 11 cycles using a sample-barcoded 5' primer and a J-beta primer mix. MiXCR was run by TCRdb on the 5' RACE reads, yielding one entry per CDR3 protein. The table has more than 800,000 distinct CDR3 sequences, less than 35% seen once. The CDR3 is made up of 15 amino acids. Germline lookup yields CDR1 SGHKS and CDR2 YYEKEE (reference sequence). The V and J ends lost 3 bases and 7 bases, in that order; junction bases with no gene match: 8.

The clonotype originates from a woman older than 75 in good health. The chain joins TRBV5-5 to TRBJ1-5; 9 bases align to TRBD1. Sequencing used blood. The CDR3 protein is CASSYGTGRRQPQHF. The CDR3 DNA follows: TGTGCCAGCAGCTACGGGACAGGGAGACGGCAGCCCCAGCATTTT.